Listed below are T cell receptor beta chains from one sample, sequenced in a study of T cell responses to AZD1222 COVID-19 vaccine. Repertoires were generated with immunoSEQ multiplex PCR, while TCRdb's copy carries only in-frame clones and drops some. This sample has some 180,000 clones; approximately 94% occur once, and the top ten carry 1.5% to 2%. The source material was peripheral blood, sampled 28 days after the second AZD1222 dose. The receptors shown here come from an adult who received the AZD1222 COVID-19 vaccine. The CDR3 runs from the conserved cysteine through the conserved F or W.

length: 15; J: TRBJ2-6; V: TRBV7-8; CDR3: CASSRPRTGANVLTF
length: 17; J: TRBJ2-1; V: TRBV10-1; CDR3: CASSRQGATSGYNEQFF
length: 15; J: TRBJ2-1; V: TRBV19; CDR3: CATAGTHSGYNEQFF
length: 14; J: TRBJ1-1; V: TRBV11-2; CDR3: CASSFEGGGTEAFF
length: 13; J: TRBJ2-7; V: TRBV28; CDR3: CASSLTPSYEQYF
length: 13; J: TRBJ2-7; V: TRBV27; CDR3: CASSPSPSYEQYF
length: 14; J: TRBJ2-5; V: TRBV3-1/TRBV3-2; CDR3: CASSQFQGGETQYF
length: 14; J: TRBJ2-3; V: TRBV4-3; CDR3: CASSPGGRPDTQYF
length: 16; J: TRBJ2-1; V: TRBV28; CDR3: CASSHRLAGSFNEQFF
length: 12; J: TRBJ1-1; V: TRBV6-5; CDR3: CASSYGGTEAFF
length: 14; J: TRBJ1-6; V: TRBV5-6; CDR3: CASSFQVGNSPLHF
length: 14; J: TRBJ2-3; V: TRBV5-6; CDR3: CASSLSGGTDTQYF
length: 14; J: TRBJ1-3; V: TRBV5-1; CDR3: CASTKNLDGNTIYF
length: 15; J: TRBJ2-4; V: TRBV19; CDR3: CASRGTGTGENIQYF
length: 12; J: TRBJ1-3; V: TRBV7-9; CDR3: CASSQSGNTIYF
length: 15; J: TRBJ2-1; V: TRBV14; CDR3: CASSSRTSGGGRQFF
length: 17; J: TRBJ1-5; V: TRBV11-3; CDR3: CASSLLLPEPPNQPQHF
length: 14; J: TRBJ1-2; V: TRBV5-4; CDR3: CAGRTGTGEDGYTF
length: 15; J: TRBJ1-3; V: TRBV19; CDR3: CASSSGGASGNTIYF
length: 16; J: TRBJ1-1; V: TRBV19; CDR3: CASSMLPGMLYTEAFF
length: 15; J: TRBJ1-2; V: TRBV7-8; CDR3: CASSLFTGQGHGYTF
length: 12; J: TRBJ2-7; V: TRBV6-2/TRBV6-3; CDR3: CASSYPGPEQYF
length: 17; J: TRBJ1-1; V: TRBV3-1/TRBV3-2; CDR3: CASSQDRMQAVNTEAFF
length: 16; J: TRBJ2-3; V: TRBV9; CDR3: CASSVRQGGGTDTQYF
length: 15; J: TRBJ2-5; V: TRBV7-9; CDR3: CASSLVGQTQETQYF
length: 15; J: TRBJ1-1; V: TRBV6-5; CDR3: CASSYFAILNTEAFF
length: 11; J: TRBJ1-1; V: TRBV12-5; CDR3: CASGLGTEAFF
length: 15; J: TRBJ1-2; V: TRBV6-5; CDR3: CASSRTSEANYGYTF
length: 17; J: TRBJ1-1; V: TRBV25-1; CDR3: CASSLGGKDNMNTEAFF
length: 12; J: TRBJ2-7; V: TRBV5-6; CDR3: CASSLDRYEQYF
length: 12; J: TRBJ1-1; V: TRBV11-3; CDR3: CASSLRGSEAFF
length: 14; J: TRBJ2-7; V: TRBV29-1; CDR3: CSVGSGALPYEQYF
length: 13; J: TRBJ1-2; V: TRBV28; CDR3: CASTRGANYGYTF
length: 13; J: TRBJ1-1; V: TRBV11-2; CDR3: CASSVTGNTEAFF
length: 15; J: TRBJ1-5; V: TRBV19; CDR3: CASSAGTRGNQPQHF
length: 13; J: TRBJ1-2; V: TRBV2; CDR3: CASSEDRSYGYTF
length: 12; J: TRBJ2-5; V: TRBV11-2; CDR3: CASSWEGETQYF
length: 15; J: TRBJ2-2; V: TRBV4-1; CDR3: CASSPLVGGTGELFF
length: 14; J: TRBJ1-3; V: TRBV9; CDR3: CASSASKSGNTIYF
length: 13; J: TRBJ1-2; V: TRBV3-1/TRBV3-2; CDR3: CASSPLDRGGYTF
length: 14; J: TRBJ1-4; V: TRBV15; CDR3: CATSRAKGHEKLFF
length: 15; J: TRBJ2-5; V: TRBV7-2; CDR3: CASNQMGVIVETQYF
length: 13; J: TRBJ1-1; V: TRBV7-3; CDR3: CASYPNGNTEAFF
length: 16; J: TRBJ1-1; V: TRBV19; CDR3: CASSIGSGMKNTEAFF
length: 13; J: TRBJ2-7; V: TRBV15; CDR3: CATSHKRADEQYF
length: 14; J: TRBJ1-2; V: TRBV5-1; CDR3: CASSPGQRNYGYTF
length: 13; J: TRBJ2-1; V: TRBV18; CDR3: CASSPIAVNEQFF
length: 11; J: TRBJ2-1; V: TRBV11-3; CDR3: CASSRNNEQFF
length: 16; J: TRBJ2-7; V: TRBV5-1; CDR3: CASSWNRQGRRDEQYF
length: 17; J: TRBJ2-1; V: TRBV15; CDR3: CATSRDYQGASYNEQFF